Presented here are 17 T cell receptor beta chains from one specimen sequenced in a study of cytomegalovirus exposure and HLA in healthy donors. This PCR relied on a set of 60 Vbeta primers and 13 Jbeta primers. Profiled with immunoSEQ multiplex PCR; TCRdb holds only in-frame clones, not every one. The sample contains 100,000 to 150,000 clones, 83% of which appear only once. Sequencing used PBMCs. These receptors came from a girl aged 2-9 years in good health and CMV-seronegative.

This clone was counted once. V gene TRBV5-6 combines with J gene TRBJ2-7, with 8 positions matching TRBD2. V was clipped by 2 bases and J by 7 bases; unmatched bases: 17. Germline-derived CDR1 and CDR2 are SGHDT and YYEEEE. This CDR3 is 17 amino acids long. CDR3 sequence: CASSFLDILAAKDEQYF. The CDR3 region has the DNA TGTGCCAGCAGCTTTTTGGATATACTAGCGGCCAAGGATGAGCAGTACTTC.

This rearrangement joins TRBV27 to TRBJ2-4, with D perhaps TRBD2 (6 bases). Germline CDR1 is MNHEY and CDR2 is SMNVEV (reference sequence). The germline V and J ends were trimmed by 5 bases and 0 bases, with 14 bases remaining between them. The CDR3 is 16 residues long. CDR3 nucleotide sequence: TGTGCCAGCAGTGTAACGGAGGGACTAGCCAAAAACATTCAGTACTTC. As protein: CASSVTEGLAKNIQYF.

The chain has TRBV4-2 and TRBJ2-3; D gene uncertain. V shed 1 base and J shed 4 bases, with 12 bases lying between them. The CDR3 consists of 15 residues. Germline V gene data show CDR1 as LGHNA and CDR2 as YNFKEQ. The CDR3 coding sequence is TGTGCCAGCAGCCAAGGTGGGCTCGTCCCAGATACGCAGTATTTT. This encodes CASSQGGLVPDTQYF.

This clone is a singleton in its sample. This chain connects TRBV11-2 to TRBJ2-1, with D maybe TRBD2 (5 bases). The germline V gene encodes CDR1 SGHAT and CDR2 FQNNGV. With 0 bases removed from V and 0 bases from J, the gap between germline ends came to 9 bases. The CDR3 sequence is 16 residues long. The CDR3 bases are TGTGCCAGCAGCTTAGATCTTGAGGGCTCCTACAATGAGCAGTTCTTC. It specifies CASSLDLEGSYNEQFF.

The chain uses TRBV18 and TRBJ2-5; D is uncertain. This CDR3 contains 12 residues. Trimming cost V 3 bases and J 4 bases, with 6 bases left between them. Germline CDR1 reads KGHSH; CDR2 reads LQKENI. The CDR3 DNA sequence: TGTGCCAGCTCACCCCCCGGAGAGACCCAGTACTTC. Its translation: CASSPPGETQYF.

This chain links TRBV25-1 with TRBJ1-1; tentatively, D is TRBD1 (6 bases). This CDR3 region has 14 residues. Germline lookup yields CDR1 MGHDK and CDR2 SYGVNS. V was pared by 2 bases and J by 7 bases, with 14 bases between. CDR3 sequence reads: CASSENLQGGEAFF. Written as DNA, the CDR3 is TGTGCCAGCAGTGAAAACCTACAGGGCGGTGAAGCTTTCTTT.

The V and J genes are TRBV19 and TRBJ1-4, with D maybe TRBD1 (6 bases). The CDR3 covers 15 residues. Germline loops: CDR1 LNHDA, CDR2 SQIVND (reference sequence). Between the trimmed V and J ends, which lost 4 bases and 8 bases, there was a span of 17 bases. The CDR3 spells CASSTPLQGEEKLFF. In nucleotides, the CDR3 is TGTGCCAGTAGTACCCCTTTACAGGGCGAGGAAAAACTGTTTTTT.

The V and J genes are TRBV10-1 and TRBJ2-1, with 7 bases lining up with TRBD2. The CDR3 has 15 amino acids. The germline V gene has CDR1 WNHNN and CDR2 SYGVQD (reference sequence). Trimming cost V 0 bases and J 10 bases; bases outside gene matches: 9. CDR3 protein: CASSESGGRAGEQFF. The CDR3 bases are TGCGCCAGCAGTGAGTCGGGAGGGAGGGCCGGGGAGCAGTTCTTC.

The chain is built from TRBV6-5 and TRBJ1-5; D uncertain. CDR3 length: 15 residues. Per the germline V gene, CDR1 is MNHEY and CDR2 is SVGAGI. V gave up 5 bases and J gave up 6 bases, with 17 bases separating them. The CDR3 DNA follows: TGTGCCAGCAGTCCCGATGCGGGGTTGAGTCAGCCCCAGCATTTT. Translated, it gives CASSPDAGLSQPQHF.

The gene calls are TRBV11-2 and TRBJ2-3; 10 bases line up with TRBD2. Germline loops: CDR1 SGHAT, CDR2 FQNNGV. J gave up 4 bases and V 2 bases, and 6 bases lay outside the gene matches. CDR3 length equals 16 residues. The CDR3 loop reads CASSLLSGRSSDTQYF. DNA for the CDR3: TGTGCCAGCAGCTTACTTAGCGGGAGGTCATCAGATACGCAGTATTTT.

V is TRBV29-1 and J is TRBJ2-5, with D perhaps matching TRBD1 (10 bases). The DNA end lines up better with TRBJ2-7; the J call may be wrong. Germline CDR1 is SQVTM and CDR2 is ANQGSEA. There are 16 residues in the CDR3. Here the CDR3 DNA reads TGCAGCGTGGCCCGGGACAGGGGCCGCGGGGGGGACGAGCAGTACTTC. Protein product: CSVARDRGRGGDEQYF.

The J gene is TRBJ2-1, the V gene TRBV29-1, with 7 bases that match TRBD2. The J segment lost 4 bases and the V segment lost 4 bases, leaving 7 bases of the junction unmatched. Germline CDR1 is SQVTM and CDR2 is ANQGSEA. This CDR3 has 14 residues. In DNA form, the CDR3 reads TGCAGCGTTGGTTCGACTAGCCGGTACAATGAGCAGTTCTTC. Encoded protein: CSVGSTSRYNEQFF.

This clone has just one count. The CDR3 DNA reads as TGCGCCAGCAGCACACTAGGACAGGGGGGAAGAGATGGCTACACCTTC. Protein: CASSTLGQGGRDGYTF. The chain couples TRBV5-1 to TRBJ1-2; 10 nucleotides line up with TRBD1. CDR1 and CDR2 from the germline V gene are SGHRS and YFSETQ. J lost 6 bases, V lost 4 bases, and 12 bases had no gene match. The CDR3 length is 16 residues.

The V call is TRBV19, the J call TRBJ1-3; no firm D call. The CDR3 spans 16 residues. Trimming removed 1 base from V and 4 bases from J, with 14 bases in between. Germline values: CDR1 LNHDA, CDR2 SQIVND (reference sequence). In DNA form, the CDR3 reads TGTGCCAGTAGTATAGTTTGGGCAGAGTTCGGAAACACCATATATTTT. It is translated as CASSIVWAEFGNTIYF.

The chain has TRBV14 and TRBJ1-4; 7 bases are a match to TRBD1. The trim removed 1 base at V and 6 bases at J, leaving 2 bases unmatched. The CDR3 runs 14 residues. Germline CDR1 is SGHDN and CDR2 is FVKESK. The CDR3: CASSQARGYEKLFF. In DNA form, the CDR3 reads TGTGCCAGCAGCCAAGCCAGGGGGTATGAAAAACTGTTTTTT.

CDR3 DNA: TGTGCCAGTAGTATGCTACAGGGGGCGTATTATGGCTACACCTTC. It codes for CASSMLQGAYYGYTF. The rearrangement joins TRBV19 to TRBJ1-2, with TRBD1 matching over 9 bases. The CDR3 is made up of 15 amino acids. The trim removed 3 bases at V and 5 bases at J, leaving 7 bases unmatched. CDR1 LNHDA and CDR2 SQIVND come from the germline V gene (reference sequence).

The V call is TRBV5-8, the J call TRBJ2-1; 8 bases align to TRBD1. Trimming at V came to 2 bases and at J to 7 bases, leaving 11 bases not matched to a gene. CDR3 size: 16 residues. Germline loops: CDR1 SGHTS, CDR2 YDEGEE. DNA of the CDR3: TGTGCCAGCAGCTTTATTGGACAGGGTCGGTGGAATGAGCAGTTCTTC. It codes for CASSFIGQGRWNEQFF.